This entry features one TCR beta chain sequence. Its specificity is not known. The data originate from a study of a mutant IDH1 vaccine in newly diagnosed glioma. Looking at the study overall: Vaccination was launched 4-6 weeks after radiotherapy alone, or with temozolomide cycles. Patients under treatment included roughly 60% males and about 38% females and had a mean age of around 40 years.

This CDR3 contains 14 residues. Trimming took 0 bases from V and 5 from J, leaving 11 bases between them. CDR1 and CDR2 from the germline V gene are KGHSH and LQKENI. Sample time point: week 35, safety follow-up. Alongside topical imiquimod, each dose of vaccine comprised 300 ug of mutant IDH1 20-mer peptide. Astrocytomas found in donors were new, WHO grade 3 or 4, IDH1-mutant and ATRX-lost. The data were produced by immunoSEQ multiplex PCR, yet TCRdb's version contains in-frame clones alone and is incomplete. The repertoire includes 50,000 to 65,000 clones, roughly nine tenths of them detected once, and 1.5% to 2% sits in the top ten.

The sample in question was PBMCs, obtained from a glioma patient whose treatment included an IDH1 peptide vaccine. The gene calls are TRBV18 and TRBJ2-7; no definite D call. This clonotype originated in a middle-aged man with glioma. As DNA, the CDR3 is TGTGCCAGCTCACCACCACAACTACGCGACGAGCAGTACTTC. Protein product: CASSPPQLRDEQYF.